These 15 T cell receptor beta chains were all obtained from the same sample, sequenced in a study of OX40 agonist ivuxolimab in advanced cancers. This table comes from immunoSEQ multiplex PCR, and its TCRdb copy is limited to in-frame clones, with some not included. Here the sample spans around 60,000 clones, around 90% being singletons. This specimen consisted of CD4+ or CD8+ T cells sorted from blood, obtained in a trial of the OX40 agonist ivuxolimab. The receptors derive from an adult with an advanced solid tumor such as melanoma, head and neck, liver or kidney cancer.

The CDR3, as DNA: TGCAGCGTTGGGGCCGGCCTCAGCTCCTACGAGCAGTACTTC. Its protein product is CSVGAGLSSYEQYF. The V call is TRBV29-1, the J call TRBJ2-7, with unresolved D. The CDR3 spans 14 residues. Germline values: CDR1 SQVTM, CDR2 ANQGSEA. V was clipped by 4 bases and J by 0 bases, with 13 bases between them.

The V call is TRBV6-5, the J call TRBJ2-2; tentatively, D is TRBD2 (7 bases). The CDR3 is 14 amino acids. V was cut by 3 bases and J by 6 bases, with 11 bases left in between. From germline, CDR1 is MNHEY and CDR2 SVGAGI. The chain's CDR3 is CASSYVGGAGELFF. CDR3 coding DNA: TGTGCCAGCAGTTATGTAGGGGGGGCCGGGGAGCTGTTTTTT.

The chain uses TRBV27 and TRBJ1-2; a possible D gene is TRBD1 (6 bases). V lost 2 bases to trimming and J lost 5 bases, with 21 bases between them. The CDR3 is 17 residues long. Germline values: CDR1 MNHEY, CDR2 SMNVEV (reference sequence). CDR3 residues: CASSLPIPREGGYGYTF. The CDR3 DNA follows: TGTGCCAGCAGTTTACCAATACCCCGGGAGGGGGGGTATGGCTACACCTTC.

The CDR3 bases are TGTGCCAGCAGTTACTCCCGGGACAGCTCCTACGAGCAGTACTTC. This sequence encodes CASSYSRDSSYEQYF. The chain links TRBV6-5 to TRBJ2-7, with 7 bases fitting TRBD1. J gave up 0 bases and V 0 bases, and 2 bases lay outside the gene matches. Germline V lookup: CDR1 MNHEY, CDR2 SVGAGI. The CDR3 runs 15 residues.

In this sample, this clone turned up once. This rearrangement joins TRBV11-3 to TRBJ2-5, with D possibly being TRBD2 (6 bases). With 7 bases removed from V and 9 bases from J, the gap between germline ends came to 21 bases. The CDR3 extends over 14 amino acids. In germline, CDR1 is SGHNT, CDR2 YENEEA. CDR3: CASTESAGNGAQYF. Here the CDR3 DNA reads TGTGCCAGCACCGAGTCAGCGGGTAATGGGGCCCAGTACTTC.

The chain couples TRBV18 to TRBJ2-2; D remains unclear. There are 13 residues in the CDR3. Trimming took off 2 bases at V and 9 bases at J, with 10 bases between the two ends. The germline CDR1 and CDR2 sequences are KGHSH and LQKENI. The CDR3 DNA reads as TGTGCCAGCTCACCATCCGGAGCCTGGGAGCTGTTTTTT. Translation: CASSPSGAWELFF. Using reference TRBV18 and TRBJ2-2 for the parts outside the CDR3, the full variable domain is NAGVMQNPRHLVRRRGQEARLRCSPMKGHSHVYWYRQLPEEGLKFMVYLQKENIIDESGMPKERFSAEFPKEGPSILRIQQVVRGDSAAYFCASSPSGAWELFFGEGSRLTVL.

V usage is TRBV6-6 and J usage is TRBJ1-4; 7 bases agree with TRBD1. The CDR3 is 13 amino acids. J lost 3 bases, V lost 11 bases, and 6 bases had no gene match. In germline, CDR1 is MNHNY, CDR2 SVGAGI (reference sequence). The CDR3 coding sequence is TGTGCCGGAAAGACAGGGTCTAATGAAAAACTGTTTTTT. It encodes CAGKTGSNEKLFF.

The rearrangement links TRBV5-6 to TRBJ2-5; 12 bases agree with TRBD2. There are 15 residues in the CDR3. Germline V gene lookup returns CDR1 SGHDT and CDR2 YYEEEE. The V segment lost 2 bases and the J segment 11 bases; nucleotides outside the gene matches: 10. CDR3 in amino acids: CASSFLAGGPGEQYF. CDR3 bases: TGTGCCAGCAGCTTTCTAGCGGGAGGGCCAGGGGAGCAGTACTTC. The full variable domain, with the rest looked up from reference TRBV5-6 and TRBJ2-5, is DAGVTQSPTHLIKTRGQQVTLRCSPKSGHDTVSWYQQALGQGPQFIFQYYEEEERQRGNFPDRFSGHQFPNYSSELNVNALLLGDSALYLCASSFLAGGPGEQYFGPGTRLLVL.

On this clone: The junction and the germline gene differ at one end; a read error may be behind it. The V and J genes are TRBV11-1 and TRBJ1-2; no firm D call. This CDR3 is 12 amino acids long. Germline CDR1 and CDR2: SGHAT and FQDESV (reference sequence). DNA for the CDR3: TGTGCCAGCAGCTTAGTACAAACGGAAAGGAATTTC. Translated, it gives CASSLVQTERNF.

The J gene is TRBJ1-4, the V gene TRBV28; the match to TRBD1 covers 7 bases. Germline values: CDR1 MDHEN, CDR2 SYDVKM. The CDR3 has 16 amino acids. After removal of 6 bases from V and 8 bases from J, the junction contained 15 bases not matched to a gene. CDR3 coding DNA: TGTGCCAGCAGCCAACGCCGTGACAGGGCTCACGAAAAACTGTTTTTT. Protein product: CASSQRRDRAHEKLFF.

The chain recombines TRBV27 with TRBJ2-7, with 7 bases that match TRBD1. The CDR3 extends over 14 amino acids. V was pared by 2 bases and J by 4 bases, with 5 bases of the junction left unmatched. CDR1 is MNHEY, CDR2 SMNVEV, per germline (reference sequence). The CDR3 nucleotides are TGTGCCAGCAGTTTAGGGACAGACTTTTACGAGCAGTACTTC. It encodes CASSLGTDFYEQYF.

The chain combines TRBV5-1 with TRBJ2-2; D is uncertain. Germline values: CDR1 SGHRS, CDR2 YFSETQ. The V end lost 6 bases, the J end lost 4 bases, and 10 bases lay between the germline ends. CDR3 length: 13 residues. The CDR3, as DNA: TGCGCCAGCAACACAAGAGGCACCGGGGAGCTGTTTTTT. This gives the protein CASNTRGTGELFF.

The V gene is TRBV27, the J gene TRBJ2-2; D gene ambiguous. The germline V gene encodes CDR1 MNHEY and CDR2 SMNVEV (reference sequence). V was shortened by 2 bases and J by 0 bases, with 10 bases between the two germline ends. There are 16 residues in the CDR3. CDR3 DNA sequence: TGTGCCAGCAGTTTAGGGTTCGGCCCGAACACCGGGGAGCTGTTTTTT. As protein: CASSLGFGPNTGELFF.

The rearrangement uses TRBV2 and TRBJ2-7, with D possibly TRBD1 on 5 matching bases. This CDR3 is 15 amino acids long. CDR1 and CDR2 from the germline V gene are SNHLY and FYNNEI. Between the trimmed V and J ends, which lost 5 bases and 0 bases, there was a span of 14 bases. The CDR3 sequence is CASSRQFRGSYEQYF. CDR3 DNA sequence: TGTGCCAGCAGTAGACAGTTTAGGGGCTCCTACGAGCAGTACTTC.

This clone was recorded once. The rearrangement links TRBV4-1 to TRBJ1-5; TRBD1 aligns across 7 bases. This CDR3 has 17 residues. The trim removed 4 bases at V and 3 bases at J, leaving 12 bases unmatched. Germline CDR1 is MGHRA and CDR2 is YSYEKL. The CDR3 bases are TGCGCCAGCAGCCCAAATCAGGGGGAAGCCCTCAATCAGCCCCAGCATTTT. This encodes CASSPNQGEALNQPQHF.